This T cell receptor beta chain derives from a study of cytomegalovirus exposure and HLA in healthy donors (dated by TCRdb to 2015 to 2018). As for the study more broadly: According to an earlier analysis of around 600 of the donors, roughly 180 million T cells yielded approximately 120 million unique TCR beta sequences and 250 to 350 Gb of sequence data. About 330 gigabases of sequencing data and about 92 million unique TCR sequences made up an early release that covered several hundred HLA-typed donors. Among the roughly 370 genotyped donors, around 79% belonged to the genetic ancestry cluster associated with self-reported Caucasian donors. The study was designed to test whether signatures of past pathogen exposure could be identified by cataloging public T cell receptors. The study used immunosequencing to profile the T cell repertoires of about 670 subjects and linked those repertoires to cytomegalovirus serostatus. Along with the roughly 610-subject first cohort, a separate validation cohort of around 110 different subjects was used. High-throughput TCR immunosequencing, statistical association of individual TCRs with disease status, and machine learning were combined to predict cytomegalovirus infection status. To study patterns of TCR occurrence, a later analysis re-analyzed previously published TCR beta repertoires from several hundred donors and added high-resolution HLA genotyping. The later analysis used no new phenotypic data to find candidate immune exposures, relying instead on TCR beta sequences and their occurrence across donors. An earlier analysis of several hundred of the donors applied high-throughput TCR beta sequencing to assess whether each TCR beta V gene segment acted as functional or pseudogenic. Donor age, sex, ethnicity and CMV serostatus were collected together with the repertoire data. Genome-wide SNP genotypes for about 60% of the roughly 700 donors were used in a later genetic analysis, which treated that subset as a discovery cohort. Every discovery cohort repertoire had been produced on one sequencing platform. HLA typing included class I and class II loci at four-digit resolution. Typing coverage varied by locus: roughly 629-630 donors for A, B, C, DRB1 and DQB1; roughly 500 for DQA1; about 590 for DPA1; around 450 for DPB1. Because of strong linkage in the cohort, a handful of DR-DQ haplotypes were treated as single units for association and clustering. Among 300 to 500 genotyped donors of the cohort, an average of around 240,000 unique TCR beta nucleotide sequences was sequenced per donor, of which about 19% were non-productive.

Library method: the immunoSEQ multiplex PCR assay. The multiplex PCR relied on a mix of 60 forward primers for TCR Vbeta segments and 13 reverse primers for TCR Jbeta segments. The CDR3 region of rearranged TCR beta genes was amplified from genomic DNA with a multiplex PCR assay. Amplified TCR beta libraries were sequenced as 87-base-pair reads on the Illumina HiSeq System. The paper's data handling went like this. In a later analysis, tens of millions of unique TCR beta chains were counted across the roughly 670 repertoires, and about 9.9 million of these chains were shared by at least two donors. Raw reads were error-corrected and collapsed into unique sequences with a nearest-neighbor algorithm that merged closely related sequences to remove PCR and sequencing errors. To assign V, D and J gene segments, CDR3 sequences were aligned to IMGT reference sequences. For a sequence to be retained, at least a six-nucleotide match to both a V gene segment and a J gene segment was required. Rearrangements were called productive when the CDR3 lacked stop codons and stayed in frame with V and J; all others were non-productive. CDR3 was defined according to IMGT convention as the region running from the second conserved V-encoded cysteine to the conserved J-encoded phenylalanine. In an earlier analysis of around 640 of the donors, sequences lacking an unambiguous match to a single V gene segment were excluded. An earlier analysis of 587 of the donors classified V segments as functional when productive rearrangements were above 56.7% and as segregating when the standard deviation between donors was above 5%. A statistical classification framework was built to diagnose cytomegalovirus status from the catalog of TCR beta chain sequences. A later analysis assigned V and J genes by comparing TCR nucleotide sequences with IMGT/GENE-DB human TR gene sequences. The TCRdist pipeline was used in a later analysis to assign CDR3 sequences and most-parsimonious VDJ recombination scenarios. In a later analysis, each TCR beta chain was defined by its CDR3 amino acid sequence together with its V-gene family, and reads without a unique V-gene family were excluded. To address suspected cross-contamination and a sequencing artifact, a later analysis removed several hundred highly shared, low-generation-probability nucleotide sequences. In a later analysis, a clonal expansion index was calculated for each public chain from normalized within-repertoire ranks of inferred template counts. In a later analysis, generation probabilities were computed using a VDJ recombination model fitted to out-of-frame rearrangements, and the results were checked against IGoR. Hypergeometric tests were used in a later analysis to score TCR-TCR, TCR-HLA and TCR-CMV co-occurrence, with a repertoire-size bias correction applied to the TCR pairs. A later analysis estimated false discovery rates by permuting HLA or CMV assignments 20 times. In a later analysis, co-occurring TCRs were grouped using DBSCAN, and TCRdist sequence similarity was added for clustering within HLA-allele-positive subsets. Co-occurrence clustering excluded repertoires with fewer than 30,000 or more than 120,000 public chains, plus five with anomalous nucleotide sharing. In TCRdb, the immuneACCESS table is reduced to in-frame sequences with V and J assigned. These tables do not hold every clone; where another copy was compared, an unresolved V gene accounts for under half, and the others remain unexplained. Clone size and the V and J calls come from that table; the DNA yielded D and trimming. Counted in this sample were under 140,000 clones; about 86% of them appeared once. Jointly, the top ten make up about 1.8% of the sample.

Notes on this clone: It has no known antigen specificity. One base away there is no much larger clone; base qualities are not given.

Broader findings and caveats from the paper: In a later analysis, the rate of TCR association differed among HLA loci, with DRB1 alleles having the most associated TCRs and HLA-C alleles having the fewest. Strong co-occurrence of HLA alleles, especially DR and DQ, made assigning TCR associations to individual alleles difficult. A further reported finding was that TCR beta sequences accurately predicted the HLA-A and HLA-B alleles for most subjects in the first cohort. In a later analysis, most CMV-associated TCR beta chains were found to appear HLA-restricted, with HLA associations seemingly driven largely by CMV exposure. The 87-base-pair reads could not distinguish some IMGT-functional V segments, including TRBV6-2 and TRBV6-3, so those segments were excluded. At a false discovery rate of 0.05, a later analysis linked around 15,000 TCR beta sequences to specific HLA alleles. Because counts were too low, roughly 17 rarely observed V segments, including chromosome 9 orphons, were left out of the earlier analysis of about 500 of the donors. Correlated functional status among segregating V segments might be attributable to linkage disequilibrium, but an unknown experimental factor could not be ruled out. In vitro tests confirmed that a few of the cytomegalovirus-associated TCR beta chains recognize cytomegalovirus antigens. According to the authors, the approach could potentially be generalized to other disease states and immunological phenotypes. In the study, about 150 TCR beta chains were listed as associated with cytomegalovirus. Because HLA typing was missing for some donors at each locus, association tests included only the typed subset. While some public TCRs were present in many individuals, most TCR sequences turned up only very rarely across donors. Cytomegalovirus status was reported to be diagnosed by the classifier with high specificity and sensitivity in both the original and validation cohorts. V-gene and J-gene trimming of TCR beta chains was associated with a missense DCLRE1C variant in a later genetic analysis, and the association was replicated in an independent cohort. In this cohort, only TCR beta chains were sequenced, and detectable features were limited by the absence of alpha or paired-chain data. The only immune exposure information available for the cohort was CMV serostatus. In a later analysis, HLA-associated TCR beta chains showed more clonal expansion and lower generation probabilities than non-associated chains that were equally common. An earlier analysis of some 560 of the donors showed that most TCR beta V segments appeared in productive rearrangements either about 87% or about 30% of the time, which broadly matched IMGT annotations. A cluster of highly shared sequence variants was judged likely to represent a technical artifact of the sequencing pipeline. A later analysis reported that several top co-occurrence clusters appeared linked to parvovirus B19, influenza, CMV and Epstein-Barr virus. Presence/absence analyses assumed roughly uniform sequencing depth across donors, an assumption that may not hold. A later genetic analysis reported fewer N-insertions in productive TCRs among donors in an Asian-associated ancestry cluster than the roughly 700-donor mean.

In total, 666 healthy bone marrow donors made up the cohort. At the time of sampling, all cohort members were nominally healthy, though unrecorded immune exposures were likely present. The donor tested CMV seronegative, placing the donor among the 350 to 400 seronegative members of the cohort. A peripheral blood sample was collected from each donor, and TCR beta sequencing was performed on peripheral blood mononuclear cells. Genomic DNA extraction from the blood cell samples was performed with the Qiagen DNeasy Blood Extraction Kit. At the junction V is shortened by 7 bases and J by 2 bases; bases outside the gene matches: 9. Reading the germline V gene (reference sequence) gives CDR1 LNHDA and CDR2 SQIVND. From its cysteine to its phenylalanine, the CDR3 spans 15 amino acids. Kept here is only the CDR3 DNA, which spans 45 bases and is read in frame from base 1.

The chain links TRBV19 with TRBJ2-3, and 7 bases in between align with TRBD2. Sequencing was performed on PBMCs. The sequence was collected from a man aged 40-49 years in good health and CMV-seronegative. The DNA is TGTGCCAGTACCTCATGGGAGGGGATCACAGATACGCAGTATTTT. It translates as CASTSWEGITDTQYF.